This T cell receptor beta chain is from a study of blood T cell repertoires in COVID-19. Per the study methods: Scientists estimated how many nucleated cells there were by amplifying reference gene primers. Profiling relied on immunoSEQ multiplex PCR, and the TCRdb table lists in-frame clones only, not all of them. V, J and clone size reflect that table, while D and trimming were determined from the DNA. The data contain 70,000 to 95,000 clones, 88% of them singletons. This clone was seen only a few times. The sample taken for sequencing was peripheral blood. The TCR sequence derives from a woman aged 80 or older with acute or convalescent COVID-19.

DNA for the CDR3: TGTGCCAGCAGCTTAGATTTGAGGAACACCGGGGAGCTGTTTTTT. This encodes CASSLDLRNTGELFF. This rearrangement joins TRBV7-6 to TRBJ2-2; D remains ambiguous. There are 15 residues in the CDR3. Germline V gives CDR1 SGHVS, CDR2 FNYEAQ. V was cut by 1 base and J by 1 base, with 7 bases left in between.